This T cell receptor beta chain was profiled in a study of cytomegalovirus exposure and HLA in healthy donors (dated 2017 in TCRdb). Broadly, across the study: An earlier analysis of about 530 of the donors reported over 250 Gb of sequence data and approximately 120 million unique TCR beta sequences obtained from around 170 million T cells. The study combined high-throughput TCR immunosequencing, statistical association of individual TCRs with disease status, and machine learning to predict cytomegalovirus infection status. Among the roughly 400 genotyped donors, under 90% belonged to the genetic ancestry cluster associated with self-reported Caucasian donors. Among roughly 400 genotyped donors of the cohort, an average of around 220,000 unique TCR beta nucleotide sequences was sequenced per donor, of which approximately 18% were non-productive. Besides the first cohort of more than 650 subjects, a separate validation cohort made up of over a hundred different subjects was used. In an earlier analysis of 500 to 650 of the donors, high-throughput TCR beta sequencing was used to judge whether each TCR beta V gene segment behaved as functional or pseudogenic. Several DR-DQ haplotypes were treated as single units for association and clustering because of strong linkage in the cohort. Using immunosequencing, the study profiled T cell repertoires from 640 or so subjects and related those repertoires to cytomegalovirus serostatus. All discovery cohort repertoires had been generated on a single sequencing platform. In the later analysis, no new phenotypic data were used to find candidate immune exposures; instead, reliance was placed on TCR beta sequences and their occurrence across donors. The study aimed to test whether signatures of past pathogen exposure could be identified by cataloging public T cell receptors. A later genetic analysis used genome-wide SNP genotypes for about 65% of the roughly 670 donors, treating that subset as a discovery cohort. Donor age, sex, ethnicity and CMV serostatus were compiled alongside the repertoire data. HLA typing covered class I and class II loci at four-digit resolution. An early release covering around 630 HLA-typed donors comprised about 300 gigabases of sequencing data and approximately 80 million unique TCR sequences. A later analysis re-analyzed previously published TCR beta repertoires from 650 to 800 donors and added high-resolution HLA genotyping to study TCR occurrence patterns. Typing coverage differed by locus: A, B, C, DRB1 and DQB1 were typed in about 620-640 donors, DQA1 in around 500, DPA1 in approximately 610, and DPB1 in 450 to 490. Study-wide findings and limitations: A further reported finding was that TCR beta sequences accurately predicted the HLA-A and HLA-B alleles for most subjects in the first cohort. Correlated functional status among segregating V segments might reflect linkage disequilibrium, but an unknown experimental factor could not be ruled out. A later genetic analysis associated a missense DCLRE1C variant with V-gene and J-gene trimming of TCR beta chains, and an independent cohort replicated the association. A later analysis associated 16,951 TCR beta sequences with specific HLA alleles at a false discovery rate of 0.05. Because the 87-base-pair reads could not distinguish some IMGT-functional V segments, including TRBV6-2 and TRBV6-3, those segments were excluded. When HLA alleles, especially DR and DQ, strongly co-occurred, attributing TCR associations to individual alleles was difficult. A group of highly shared sequence variants was considered likely to be a technical artifact of the sequencing pipeline. Sequencing depth was assumed to be roughly uniform across donors in the presence/absence analyses, though that assumption may not hold. In a later analysis, several top co-occurrence clusters were reported to appear linked to parvovirus B19, influenza, CMV and Epstein-Barr virus. A few of the identified cytomegalovirus-associated TCR beta chains were confirmed in vitro to be specific for cytomegalovirus antigens. The study listed approximately 160 TCR beta chains as associated with cytomegalovirus. An earlier analysis of approximately 530 of the donors showed that most TCR beta V segments appeared in productive rearrangements either about 87% or about 30% of the time, which broadly matched IMGT annotations. In a later genetic analysis, fewer N-insertions in productive TCRs were reported among donors in an Asian-associated ancestry cluster than the approximately 710-donor mean. In a later analysis, HLA-associated TCR beta chains were found to be more clonally expanded and to have lower generation probabilities than equally common non-associated chains. According to the authors, the approach could potentially be generalized to other disease states and immunological phenotypes. In this cohort, only TCR beta chains were sequenced, and detectable features were limited by the absence of alpha or paired-chain data. CMV serostatus was the only immune exposure information available for the cohort. Because HLA typing was missing for some donors at each locus, association tests included only the typed subset. In a later analysis, TCR association rates were found to vary across HLA loci, with the most associated TCRs seen for DRB1 alleles and the fewest for HLA-C alleles. The classifier was reported to diagnose cytomegalovirus status with high specificity and sensitivity in both the original and validation cohorts. According to a later analysis, most CMV-associated TCR beta chains appeared to be HLA-restricted, and the HLA associations seemed to be driven largely by CMV exposure. Because counts were too low, roughly 17 rarely observed V segments, including chromosome 9 orphons, were left out of the earlier analysis of about 620 of the donors. Most TCR sequences were observed very rarely across donors, whereas some public TCRs were present in many individuals.

The cohort consisted of 600 to 750 healthy bone marrow donors. All cohort members were sampled while nominally healthy, although unrecorded immune exposures were likely present. The donor was CMV seronegative and belonged to the group of 352 seronegative cohort members. Every donor gave a peripheral blood sample, and the peripheral blood mononuclear cells from that sample were used for TCR beta sequencing. Genomic DNA extraction from the blood cell samples was performed with the Qiagen DNeasy Blood Extraction Kit. Libraries were built with the immunoSEQ multiplex PCR assay. For the multiplex PCR, a mixture combining 60 forward primers for TCR Vbeta segments and 13 reverse primers for TCR Jbeta segments was used. A multiplex PCR assay on genomic DNA amplified the CDR3 region of rearranged TCR beta genes. The amplified TCR beta libraries were sequenced on the Illumina HiSeq System as 87-base-pair reads. In the source study's methods: In a later analysis, about 80 million unique TCR beta chains were counted across the 666 repertoires, and about 10 million of these chains were shared by at least two donors. Raw reads were error-corrected and collapsed into unique sequences by a nearest-neighbor algorithm in which closely related sequences were merged to remove PCR and sequencing errors. V, D and J gene segments were assigned by aligning CDR3 sequences to IMGT reference sequences. For a sequence to be retained, a match of at least six nucleotides was required to both a V gene segment and a J gene segment. A rearrangement counted as productive if the CDR3 had no stop codons and remained in frame with V and J, and every other rearrangement counted as non-productive. Following IMGT convention, CDR3 was defined as the stretch from the second conserved V-encoded cysteine to the conserved J-encoded phenylalanine. Sequences without an unambiguous match to a single V gene segment were excluded from the earlier analysis of over 500 of the donors. In an earlier analysis of 587 of the donors, V segments were called functional above 56.7% productive rearrangements and were called segregating when the between-donor standard deviation exceeded 5%. A statistical classification framework was built to diagnose cytomegalovirus status from the catalog of TCR beta chain sequences. In a later analysis, V and J genes were assigned by comparing TCR nucleotide sequences against IMGT/GENE-DB human TR gene sequences. In a later analysis, CDR3 sequences and most-parsimonious VDJ recombination scenarios were assigned using the TCRdist pipeline. In a later analysis, every TCR beta chain was defined by the combination of its CDR3 amino acid sequence and its V-gene family, and reads without a unique V-gene family were dropped. In a later analysis, around 650 highly shared, low-generation-probability nucleotide sequences were removed to address suspected cross-contamination and a sequencing artifact. In a later analysis, a clonal expansion index for each public chain was calculated from normalized within-repertoire ranks of inferred template counts. In a later analysis, generation probabilities were computed using a VDJ recombination model fitted to out-of-frame rearrangements, and the results were checked against IGoR. A later analysis scored TCR-TCR, TCR-HLA and TCR-CMV co-occurrence with hypergeometric tests, applying a repertoire-size bias correction to TCR pairs. To estimate false discovery rates, a later analysis permuted the HLA or CMV assignments 20 times. A later analysis grouped co-occurring TCRs with DBSCAN, adding TCRdist sequence similarity when clustering within HLA-allele-positive subsets. For co-occurrence clustering, repertoires with fewer than 30,000 or more than 120,000 public chains were excluded, along with 5 or 6 repertoires with anomalous nucleotide sharing. TCRdb obtained this table from immuneACCESS and retained in-frame rearrangements with V and J assigned. These tables miss some clones; where compared with another copy, unresolved V genes account for less than half of the shortfall, and the remainder is unexplained. The D gene and trimming were derived from the DNA, and the V and J assignments and clone size from that table. This sample is represented by around 130,000 clones; approximately 65% of them were singletons. The top ten clonotypes cover 1.5% of the sample.

Concerning this clone itself: Its antigen remains undetermined. Base qualities are not recorded, but no much larger clone differs from it by a single base.

Reading the germline V gene (reference sequence) gives CDR1 LNHDA and CDR2 SQIVND. The CDR3 starts with the cysteine, ends with the phenylalanine, and has 16 residues. This entry keeps only the CDR3 DNA: 48 bases, framed from base 1. Trimming at the junction amounts to 2 bases on V and 5 bases on J, and the germline ends lie 16 bases apart. The sequenced sample was PBMCs. This clonotype was sampled from a man aged 18 to 29 in good health and CMV-seronegative. The sequence is built from TRBV19 and TRBJ1-5; 6 matching bases give a weak D call of TRBD1. DNA sequence: TGTGCCAGTAGTATAATAAAGGGACATTCGTATCAGCCCCAGCATTTT. The resulting protein is CASSIIKGHSYQPQHF.